This T cell receptor (beta chain) is from a study of blood T cell repertoires in COVID-19. Whole-study context: Material from acute and convalescent COVID-19 was sourced from the United States, Italy and Spain. The cDNA or gDNA used as material had been derived from T cells, B-cell-depleted T cells, or PBMCs.

Enrolment of Seattle patients took place during active infection, and they were followed longitudinally. How the authors handled the data: The assay estimated nucleated cells by amplifying reference gene primers. TCRdb's copy holds only in-frame clones and misses some; the assay was immunoSEQ multiplex PCR. V, J and clone size are those of that table, while D and trimming were read from the DNA. The sample consists of roughly 260,000 clones, more than 90% of them appearing once. The CDR3 spans 14 residues. V was clipped by 7 bases and J by 11 bases; unmatched bases: 10. Germline values: CDR1 SNHLY, CDR2 FYNNEI.

The sequence was obtained from a person aged 18 to 29 with COVID-19, enrolled during active disease. Specimen: peripheral blood. J is TRBJ1-6 and V is TRBV2; 8 nucleotides line up with TRBD1. The CDR3 DNA follows: TGTGCCAGCAACAGGGGGGGAGGGGATCCACCCCTCCACTTT. Amino acid sequence: CASNRGGGDPPLHF.